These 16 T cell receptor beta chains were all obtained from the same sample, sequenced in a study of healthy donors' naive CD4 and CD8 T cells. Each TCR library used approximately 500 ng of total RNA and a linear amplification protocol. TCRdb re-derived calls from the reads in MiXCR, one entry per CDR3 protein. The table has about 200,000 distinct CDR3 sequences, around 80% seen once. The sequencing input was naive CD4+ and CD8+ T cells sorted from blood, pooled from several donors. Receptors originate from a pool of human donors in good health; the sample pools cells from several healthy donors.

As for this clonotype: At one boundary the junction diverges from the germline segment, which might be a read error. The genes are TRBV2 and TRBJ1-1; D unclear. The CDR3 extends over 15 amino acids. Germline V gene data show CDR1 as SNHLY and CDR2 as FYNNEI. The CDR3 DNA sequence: TGTGCCAGCAGTCCGTCGGACGGTGACGGCACTGAGGCTTTCTTT. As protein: CASSPSDGDGTEAFF.

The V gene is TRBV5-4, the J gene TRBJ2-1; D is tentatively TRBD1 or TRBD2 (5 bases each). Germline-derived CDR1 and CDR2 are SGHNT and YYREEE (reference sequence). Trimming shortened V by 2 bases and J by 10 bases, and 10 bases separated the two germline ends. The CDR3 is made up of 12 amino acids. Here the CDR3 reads CASSFVGTEQFF. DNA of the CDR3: TGTGCCAGCAGCTTCGTTGGGACCGAGCAGTTCTTC.

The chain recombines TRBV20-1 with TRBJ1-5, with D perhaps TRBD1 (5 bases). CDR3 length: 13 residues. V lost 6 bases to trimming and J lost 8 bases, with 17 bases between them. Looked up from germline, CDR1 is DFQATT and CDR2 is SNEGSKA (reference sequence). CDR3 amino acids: CSAKGQGYEPQHF. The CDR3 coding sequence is TGCAGTGCGAAGGGCCAGGGTTATGAGCCCCAGCATTTT.

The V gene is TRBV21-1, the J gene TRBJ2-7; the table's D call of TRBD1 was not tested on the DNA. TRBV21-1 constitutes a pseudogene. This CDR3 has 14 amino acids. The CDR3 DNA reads TGTGCCAGCAGCGCGTACAGGGGCCACTACGAGCAGTACTTC. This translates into CASSAYRGHYEQYF.

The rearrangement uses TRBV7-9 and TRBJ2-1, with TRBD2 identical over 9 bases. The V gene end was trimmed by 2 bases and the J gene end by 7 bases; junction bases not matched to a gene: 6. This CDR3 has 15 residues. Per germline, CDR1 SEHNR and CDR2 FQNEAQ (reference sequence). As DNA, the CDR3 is TGTGCCAGCAGCTTACCGTGGACTAGCGAGAATGAGCAGTTCTTC. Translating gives CASSLPWTSENEQFF.

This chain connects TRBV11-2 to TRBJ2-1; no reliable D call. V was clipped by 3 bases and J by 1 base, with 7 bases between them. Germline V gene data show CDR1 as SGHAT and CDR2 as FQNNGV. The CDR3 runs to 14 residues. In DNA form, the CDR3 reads TGTGCCAGCAGCTTCGCCACATCCTACAATGAGCAGTTCTTC. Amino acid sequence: CASSFATSYNEQFF.

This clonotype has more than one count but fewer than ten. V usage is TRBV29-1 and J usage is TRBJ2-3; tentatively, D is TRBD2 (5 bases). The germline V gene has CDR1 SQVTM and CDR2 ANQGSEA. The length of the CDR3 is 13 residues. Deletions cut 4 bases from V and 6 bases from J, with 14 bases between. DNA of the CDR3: TGCAGCGTTGTCGAGGGTTCGCTCGATACGCAGTATTTT. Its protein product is CSVVEGSLDTQYF.

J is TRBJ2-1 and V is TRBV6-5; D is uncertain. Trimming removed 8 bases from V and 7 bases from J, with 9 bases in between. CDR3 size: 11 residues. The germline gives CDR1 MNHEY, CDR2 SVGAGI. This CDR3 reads CASGNGNEQFF. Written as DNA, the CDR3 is TGTGCCAGCGGGAACGGGAATGAGCAGTTCTTC.

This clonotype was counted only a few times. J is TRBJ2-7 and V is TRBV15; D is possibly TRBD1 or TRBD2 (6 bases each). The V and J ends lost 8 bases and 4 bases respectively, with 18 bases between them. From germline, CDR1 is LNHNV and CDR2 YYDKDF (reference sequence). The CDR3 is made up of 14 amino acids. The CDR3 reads CATARDSGAYEQYF. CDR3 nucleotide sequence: TGTGCCACCGCCAGAGACTCGGGGGCTTACGAGCAGTACTTC.

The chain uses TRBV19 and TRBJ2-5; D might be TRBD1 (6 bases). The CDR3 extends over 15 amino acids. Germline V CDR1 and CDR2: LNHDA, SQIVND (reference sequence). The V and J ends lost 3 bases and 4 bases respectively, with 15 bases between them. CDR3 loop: CASSMRQGYGETQYF. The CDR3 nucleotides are TGTGCCAGTAGTATGCGGCAGGGGTACGGAGAGACCCAGTACTTC.

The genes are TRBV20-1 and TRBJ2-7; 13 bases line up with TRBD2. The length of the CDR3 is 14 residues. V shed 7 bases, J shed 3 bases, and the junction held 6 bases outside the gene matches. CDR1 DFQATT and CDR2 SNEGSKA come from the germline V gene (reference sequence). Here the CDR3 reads CSVLGTSGVYEQYF. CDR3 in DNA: TGCAGTGTCCTCGGGACTAGCGGGGTCTACGAGCAGTACTTC.

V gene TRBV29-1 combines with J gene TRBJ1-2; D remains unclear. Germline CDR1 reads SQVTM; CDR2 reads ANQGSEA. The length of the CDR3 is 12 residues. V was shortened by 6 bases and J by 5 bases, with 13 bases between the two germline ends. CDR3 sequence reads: CSVDKAPYGYTF. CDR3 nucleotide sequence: TGCAGCGTCGACAAGGCCCCATATGGCTACACCTTC.

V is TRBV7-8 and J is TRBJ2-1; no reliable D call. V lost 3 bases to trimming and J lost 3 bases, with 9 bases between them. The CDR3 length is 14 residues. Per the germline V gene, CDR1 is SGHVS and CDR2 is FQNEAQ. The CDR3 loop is CASSFAADYNEQFF. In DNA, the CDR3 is TGTGCCAGCAGCTTCGCTGCGGACTACAATGAGCAGTTCTTC.

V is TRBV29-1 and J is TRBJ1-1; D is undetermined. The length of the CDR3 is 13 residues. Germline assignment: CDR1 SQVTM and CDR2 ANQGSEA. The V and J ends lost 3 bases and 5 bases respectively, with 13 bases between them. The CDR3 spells CSVEPPVGTEAFF. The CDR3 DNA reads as TGCAGCGTTGAGCCCCCAGTAGGGACTGAAGCTTTCTTT.

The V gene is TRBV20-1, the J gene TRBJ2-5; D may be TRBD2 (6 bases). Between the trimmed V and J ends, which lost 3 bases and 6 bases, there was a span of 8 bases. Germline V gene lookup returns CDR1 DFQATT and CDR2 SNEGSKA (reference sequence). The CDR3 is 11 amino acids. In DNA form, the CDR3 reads TGCAGTGCTAGCCGGGAGAAGACCCAGTACTTC. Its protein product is CSASREKTQYF.

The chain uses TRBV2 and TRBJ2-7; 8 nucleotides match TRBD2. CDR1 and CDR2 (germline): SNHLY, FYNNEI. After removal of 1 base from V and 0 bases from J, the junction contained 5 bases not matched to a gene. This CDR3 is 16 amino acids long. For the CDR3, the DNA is TGTGCCAGCAGTGAAGTGGGCGGGAGGAGCTCCTACGAGCAGTACGTC. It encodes CASSEVGGRSSYEQYV.